Included here is one T cell receptor (beta chain) sequence, with context. Its cognate antigen has yet to be identified. The record has no base qualities; no much larger clone is one base away. Library prep was done by PCR. Sequenced on a NextSeq 500. Preparation of bulk TCR libraries followed a previously described approach, with the TCR primers listed in Table S5. The Qiagen AllPrep DNA/RNA kit was used to purify total RNA. Before analysis, reads from multiple sequencing runs of one library were combined. Under the source paper's analysis protocol: Reads were retained only if their TCR constant sequence matched exactly, and those retained reads were trimmed to 150 nt and grouped according to their 12-nt molecular barcodes. Reads inside each barcode group were sub-clustered using a 15% Levenshtein threshold, and a quality-weighted consensus sequence was constructed for each RNA molecule. Non-functional sequences were discarded, and so were lower-count sequences lying one edit away from another sequence. On the basis of fitting two negative binomial distributions, barcode sub-clusters with fewer than 20% of the maximum read count were discarded. TCRdb cleaned the public reads at Q25 with fastp, built clones with MiXCR and kept in-frame beta chains. Duplicate CDR3 protein sequences are folded into a single record with the most common DNA and genes. V and J calls and clone size were set by TCRdb, not the authors. The table for this sample lists some 100,000 distinct CDR3 sequences; under 40% of them were counted only once. Of the sample, 4% to 5% is held by the ten largest clones.

Naive CD8 T cell libraries were made from 20,000 to 1,000,000 sorted cells using 10%, 30% or 50% of purified RNA. Naive CD8 T cells, defined as CD8+CD4-CCR7+CD45RA+, were FACS-sorted into RLT Plus buffer on a BD FACSAria II. Approximately 9 TCR copies' worth of Jurkat RNA were spiked into about 20,000-1,100,000 naive CD8 T cell samples to test detection sensitivity. CD8 T cells were enriched using RosetteSep CD8+ T Cell Enrichment Cocktail and Ficoll-Paque, and the enriched cells then underwent ACK red cell lysis. This sample is drawn from a study of molecular identifiers for immune sequencing clone quantification (dated by TCRdb to the late 2010s). In terms of the full investigation: In a replicate experiment, RNA from roughly 20,000 or 100,000 naive CD8 T cells was split into five aliquots, four of which were sequenced. This methods study used CD8 T cells to benchmark TCR RNA copy counting and molecular-identifier clustering-based TCR repertoire sequencing (MIDCIRS).

The paper's findings and limits, for the study overall: In CMV-specific effector cells, clones with more than 20 RNA copies accounted for over 97% of molecules, whereas in naive cells such clones accounted for under 1%. Without barcode sub-clustering, chimeric consensus sequences inflated TCR diversity; chimeras reached as high as 47%. Naive libraries contained spiked-in Jurkat TCR RNA (10 copies' worth), which is not part of the donor repertoire. Highly expanded clone sizes could be underestimated because identical TCR molecules may share a barcode. Modeling indicated around 3.2 TCR RNA copies recovered per cell, compared with about ten by digital PCR, which implies a capture efficiency of approximately 29%. Spiked-in Jurkat TCR RNA equal to a single cell's worth was reported to be detectable even within 1,100,000 naive CD8 T cells.

V is trimmed back by 2 bases and J by 0 bases, and the junction contains 10 bases that no gene match accounts for. The CDR3 contains 19 residues, cysteine and phenylalanine counted. Only the CDR3 part of the read is kept: 57 bases, read in frame from the first base. From a lookup of the germline V gene (reference sequence), CDR1 and CDR2 are LNHDA and SQIVND. Input material: naive CD8+ T cells from blood, with Jurkat cell RNA spiked in. Read against the paper, the sample's cell subset or site label means: FACS-sorted CD8+CD4-CCR7+CD45RA+ naive T cells. The rearrangement combines TRBV19 with TRBJ2-6, with 7 junctional bases fitting TRBD2. The sequence came from a human donor in good health. Some libraries in this study had Jurkat cell RNA spiked in. CDR3 reads: CASSIRSGRAPSGANVLTF. In nucleotides, the sequence is TGTGCCAGTAGTATACGGTCAGGGAGGGCTCCCTCTGGGGCCAACGTCCTGACTTTC.